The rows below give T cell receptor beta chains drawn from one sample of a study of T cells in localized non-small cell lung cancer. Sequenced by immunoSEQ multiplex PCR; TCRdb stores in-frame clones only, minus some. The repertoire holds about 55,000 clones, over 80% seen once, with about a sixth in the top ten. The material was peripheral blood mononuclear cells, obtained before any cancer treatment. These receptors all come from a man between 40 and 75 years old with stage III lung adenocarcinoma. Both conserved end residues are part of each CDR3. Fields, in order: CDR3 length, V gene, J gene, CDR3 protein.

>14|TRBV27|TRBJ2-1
CASSLWTGEDEQFF
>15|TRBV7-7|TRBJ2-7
CASSHGTGDSYEQYF
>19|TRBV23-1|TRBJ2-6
CASSQRSTGAISGANVLTF
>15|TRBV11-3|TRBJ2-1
CASSLGLAGVVEQFF
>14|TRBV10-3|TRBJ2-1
CAISAIRTDNEQFF
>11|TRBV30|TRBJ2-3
CAWREPDTQYF
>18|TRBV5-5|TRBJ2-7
CASSLAKPTGFTSYEQYF
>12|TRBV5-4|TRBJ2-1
CASSTRDTEQFF
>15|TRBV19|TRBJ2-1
CASSLMTDPGNEQFF
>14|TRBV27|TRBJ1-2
CASAPWAGVGGYTF
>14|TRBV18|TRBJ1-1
CASSGGQGRTEAFF